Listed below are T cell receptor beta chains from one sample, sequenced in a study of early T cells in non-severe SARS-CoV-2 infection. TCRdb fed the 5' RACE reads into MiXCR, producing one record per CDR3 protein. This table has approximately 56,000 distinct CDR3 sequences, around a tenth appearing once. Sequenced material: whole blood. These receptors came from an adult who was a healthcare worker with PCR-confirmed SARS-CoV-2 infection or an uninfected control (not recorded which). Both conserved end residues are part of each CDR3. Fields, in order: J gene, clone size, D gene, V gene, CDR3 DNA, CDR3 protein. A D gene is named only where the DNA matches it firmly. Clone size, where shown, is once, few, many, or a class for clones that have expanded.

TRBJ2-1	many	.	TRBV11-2	TGTGCCAGCAGCTTAGATAGAGGGGATGAGCAGTTCTTC	CASSLDRGDEQFF
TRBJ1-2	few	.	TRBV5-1	TGCGCCAGCAGCGTGCAGGGGAGTAACGACTATGGCTACACCTTC	CASSVQGSNDYGYTF
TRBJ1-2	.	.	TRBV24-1	TGTGCCACCAGTGACGAGACCACCTATGGCTACACCTTC	CATSDETTYGYTF
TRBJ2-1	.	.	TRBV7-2	TGTGCCAGCAGCTTGGGCCCCCCGAATGAGCAGTTCTTC	CASSLGPPNEQFF
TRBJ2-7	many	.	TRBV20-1	TGCAGTGCTAGAGGGACGGGTCCCTACGAGCAGTACTTC	CSARGTGPYEQYF
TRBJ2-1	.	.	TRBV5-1	TGCGCCAACCCGGACAGACAATACAATGAGCAGTTCTTC	CANPDRQYNEQFF
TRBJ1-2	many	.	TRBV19	TGTGCCAGTAAAGAAGGTGGCACACGCTATGGCTACACCTTC	CASKEGGTRYGYTF
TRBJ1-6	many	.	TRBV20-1	TGCAGTGCAACCGACAGGAGGAATTCACCCCTCCACTTT	CSATDRRNSPLHF
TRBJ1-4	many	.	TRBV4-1	TGCGCCAGCAGCCAGTCAGGGTCGGCTAATGAAAAACTGTTTTTT	CASSQSGSANEKLFF
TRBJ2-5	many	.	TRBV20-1	TGCAGTGCTAGAGACCCCGTGGCAGAGACCCAGTACTTC	CSARDPVAETQYF
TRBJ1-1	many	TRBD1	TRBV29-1	TGCAGCGTTGATGTGTCAGGGGGGAACACTGAAGCTTTCTTT	CSVDVSGGNTEAFF
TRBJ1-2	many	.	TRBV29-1	TGCAGCGTCGAGGGGGGGGCGCTTAGCTATGGCTACACCTTC	CSVEGGALSYGYTF
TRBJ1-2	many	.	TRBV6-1	TGTGCCAGCAGTGAAGGGGCAGGGGCTAACTATGGCTACACCTTC	CASSEGAGANYGYTF
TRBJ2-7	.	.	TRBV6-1	TGTGCCAGCAATCTACGAGTTGGCAGGGAATACGAGCAGTACTTC	CASNLRVGREYEQYF
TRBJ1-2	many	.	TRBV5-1	TGCGCCAGCAGCTTGGGAGGCGGAGATGGCTACACCTTC	CASSLGGGDGYTF
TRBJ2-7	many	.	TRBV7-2	TGTGCCAGCAGTCCCAGGACTTCAACCTACGAGCAGTACTTC	CASSPRTSTYEQYF
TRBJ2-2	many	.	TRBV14	TGTGCCAGCAGCCAACCCCTGGGCCGGAGCACCGGGGAGCTGTTTTTT	CASSQPLGRSTGELFF
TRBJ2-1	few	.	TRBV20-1	TGCAGTGCTAGAGACTGGGGCAATGAGCAGTTCTTC	CSARDWGNEQFF
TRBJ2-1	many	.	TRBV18	TGTGCCAGCTCATCGGGCAGGGACAATGAGCAGTTCTTC	CASSSGRDNEQFF
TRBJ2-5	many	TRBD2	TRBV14	TGTGCCAGCAGGAGCGGACTAGCGGGAGGGCCCTCGCAGGAGACCCAGTACTTC	CASRSGLAGGPSQETQYF
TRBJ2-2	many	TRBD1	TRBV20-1	TGCAGTGCTAGAGGCGACAGGGGGGACACCGGGGAGCTGTTTTTT	CSARGDRGDTGELFF
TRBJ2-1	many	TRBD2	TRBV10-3	TGTGCCATCAGTGAGTCGGCTAGCGGGGGCATTAACAATGAGCAGTTCTTC	CAISESASGGINNEQFF
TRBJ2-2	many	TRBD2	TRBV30	TGTGCCTGGAGCGGGGAGGGCTACCGCCACGGGGAGCTGTTTTTT	CAWSGEGYRHGELFF
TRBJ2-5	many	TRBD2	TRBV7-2	TGTGCCAGCAGCTTAAAGGCGGGAGGGATGGGGGAAGAGACCCAGTACTTC	CASSLKAGGMGEETQYF
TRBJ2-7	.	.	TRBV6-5	TGTGCCAGCAGCCCCCCCATGGGCGGCTCCTACGAGCAGTACTTC	CASSPPMGGSYEQYF
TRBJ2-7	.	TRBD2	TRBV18	TGTGCCAGCTCACCACGGACTAGCGGGAGCTACGAGCAGTACTTC	CASSPRTSGSYEQYF
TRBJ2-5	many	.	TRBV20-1	TGCAGTGCTAGAGAGTCTACGGGGCAAGAGACCCAGTACTTC	CSARESTGQETQYF
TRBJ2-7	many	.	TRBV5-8	TGTGCCAGCAGGCTGACCTACGAGCAGTACTTC	CASRLTYEQYF
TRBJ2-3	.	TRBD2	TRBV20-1	TGCAGTGCTAGACCGGCCAGCGGGAGGGTGGGGAGCACAGATACGCAGTATTTT	CSARPASGRVGSTDTQYF
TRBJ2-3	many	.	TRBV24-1	TGTGCCACCAGTGGAGGGATAACAGATACGCAGTATTTT	CATSGGITDTQYF
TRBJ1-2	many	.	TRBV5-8	TGTGCCAGCAGCTTGGATGGGGCCGTACTTAACTATGGCTACACCTTC	CASSLDGAVLNYGYTF
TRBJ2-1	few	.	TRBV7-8	TGTGCCAGCAGCCCCCCCAACAGACCCTACAATGAGCAGTTCTTC	CASSPPNRPYNEQFF
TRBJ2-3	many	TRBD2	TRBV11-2	TGTGCCAGCAGCAAACTAGCGGGGGATGCAGATACGCAGTATTTT	CASSKLAGDADTQYF
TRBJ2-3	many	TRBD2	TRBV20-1	TGCAGTGCTAGAGATGAGGCGGGAGGGCCCCCAGATACGCAGTATTTT	CSARDEAGGPPDTQYF
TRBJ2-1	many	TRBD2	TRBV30	TGTGCCTGGAGTAGACTAGCGACTTCCTACAATGAGCAGTTCTTC	CAWSRLATSYNEQFF
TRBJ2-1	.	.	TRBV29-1	TGCAGCGTTGAAGGGGAGATCTCCTACAATGAGCAGTTCTTC	CSVEGEISYNEQFF
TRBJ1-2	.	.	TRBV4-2	TGTGCCAGCAGCACGACGAACTTCCTGGATTATGGCTACACCTTC	CASSTTNFLDYGYTF